The clone carrying this T cell receptor (beta chain) has a handful of counts. Its antigen is undetermined. This entry comes from a study of T cells in Graves' hyperthyroidism and ophthalmopathy. Whole-study findings and limits: The model foresaw ophthalmopathy a median about 6.5 months prior to onset. Blood also contained most expanded thyroid clonotypes above 0.001.

The study excluded patients with uncontrolled infection, other autoimmune disease, pregnancy or lactation. Germline CDR1 reads SNHLY; CDR2 reads FYNNEI. V lost 5 bases, J lost 4 bases, and 7 bases stayed unmatched. This CDR3 is 15 amino acids long. Amplification yielded TCR beta CDR3 regions, with RNA transcripts as the source. HTBI primers were employed in a first-round RT-PCR of the TCR CDR3. Using its own MiXCR run on the multiplex PCR reads, TCRdb lists one record per CDR3 protein. The sample contains roughly 570,000 distinct CDR3 sequences, roughly 46% of which appear only once. Sample: peripheral blood or thyroid tissue (not recorded which). V gene TRBV2 combines with J gene TRBJ2-4, with 8 bases identical to TRBD2. This receptor was taken from a woman aged 18-29 years with Graves' hyperthyroidism. CDR3 nucleotides: TGTGCCAGCAGTCAACTAGCGGAGGGGAAAAACATTCAGTACTTC. Encoded protein: CASSQLAEGKNIQYF. The full variable domain, with the rest looked up from reference TRBV2 and TRBJ2-4, is EPEVTQTPSHQVTQMGQEVILRCVPISNHLYFYWYRQILGQKVEFLVSFYNNEISEKSEIFDDQFSVERPDGSNFTLKIRSTKLEDSAMYFCASSQLAEGKNIQYFGAGTRLSVL.